This is a list of T cell receptor beta chains from one sample in a study of beta chain features in type 1 diabetes. Assay used: immunoSEQ multiplex PCR; TCRdb lists only in-frame clones, some missing. The sample carries under 400,000 clones, roughly 12% recorded once. Sample: naive CD4+ T cells from blood. Source of these receptors: a young man in good health. Each CDR3 is given with its conserved first and last residue. The D gene is left open where the match is weak. Rows give clone size only sometimes, using once, few, many, or a class for an expanded clone.

TRBV5-4	TRBJ2-1	.	15	few	CASSPDGQGYNEQFF	TGTGCCAGCAGCCCGGACGGTCAGGGCTACAATGAGCAGTTCTTC
TRBV7-2	TRBJ2-5	TRBD1	14	few	CASSFGQGWETQYF	TGTGCCAGCAGCTTTGGACAGGGGTGGGAGACCCAGTACTTC
TRBV11-2	TRBJ2-5	.	14	few	CASSLGQYQETQYF	TGTGCCAGCAGCTTGGGGCAGTACCAAGAGACCCAGTACTTC
TRBV6-5	TRBJ1-6	.	16	few	CASSYVSWAGNSPLHF	TGTGCCAGCAGTTACGTATCTTGGGCGGGTAATTCACCCCTCCACTTT
TRBV2	TRBJ2-1	.	17	.	CASSDSWRASSYNEQFF	TGTGCCAGCAGTGACTCCTGGCGGGCTAGCTCCTACAATGAGCAGTTCTTC
TRBV28	TRBJ2-4	TRBD1	15	.	CASSSLGQSKNIQYF	TGTGCCAGCAGTTCCCTGGGACAGTCGAAAAACATTCAGTACTTC
TRBV28	TRBJ1-4	.	14	.	CASSSGTPRLKLFF	TGTGCCAGCAGCTCCGGGACACCACGCTTGAAACTGTTTTTT
TRBV7-3	TRBJ2-3	TRBD2	16	few	CASSLGPGGRADTQYF	TGTGCCAGCAGCTTAGGGCCGGGGGGGCGCGCAGATACGCAGTATTTT
TRBV28	TRBJ1-4	TRBD1	15	few	CASRPTGQGDEKLFF	TGTGCCAGCAGACCTACCGGACAGGGAGATGAAAAACTGTTTTTT
TRBV7-2	TRBJ2-7	TRBD2	14	.	CASSQMGGSNEQYF	TGTGCCAGCAGCCAGATGGGGGGGTCGAACGAGCAGTACTTC
TRBV21-1	TRBJ1-1	.	11	.	CASSKRHEAFF	TGTGCCAGCAGCAAGCGACACGAAGCTTTCTTT
TRBV6-4	TRBJ1-1	TRBD1	14	few	CASKQGQGDTEAFF	TGTGCCAGCAAGCAGGGACAGGGGGACACTGAAGCTTTCTTT
TRBV10-3	TRBJ2-2	TRBD2	16	.	CAIRIRTSGRVGELFF	TGTGCCATCAGGATCAGGACTAGCGGGAGAGTCGGGGAGCTGTTTTTT
TRBV6-5	TRBJ1-2	.	15	once	CASSYSTRQNYGYTF	TGTGCCAGCAGTTACTCGACGAGACAGAACTATGGCTACACCTTC
TRBV6-5	TRBJ2-5	.	12	few	CASKRGQETQYF	TGTGCCAGCAAGCGCGGCCAAGAGACCCAGTACTTC
TRBV7-2	TRBJ2-7	TRBD1	14	few	CASNIGPGGYEQYF	TGTGCCTCCAACATAGGGCCAGGGGGTTACGAGCAGTACTTC
TRBV25-1	TRBJ2-1	TRBD2	16	.	CASSTSSGSSYNEQFF	TGTGCCAGCAGTACATCTAGCGGGAGCTCCTACAATGAGCAGTTCTTC